This T cell receptor beta chain was profiled in a study of blood T cell repertoires in COVID-19. About the research overall: Material from acute and convalescent COVID-19 was sourced from the United States, Italy and Spain. Nucleic acid was either cDNA or gDNA, and it came from T cells, B-cell-depleted T cells, or PBMCs.

In the source study's methods: Using reference gene primer amplification, nucleated cell counts were estimated. The method was immunoSEQ multiplex PCR; TCRdb's version includes in-frame clones alone and lacks a portion of them. That table supplies the V and J calls and clone size; D and trimming were determined from the DNA. The data contain fewer than 300,000 clones, 81% of them singletons. The CDR3 totals 15 residues. Germline CDR1 MGHDK, CDR2 SYGVNS. Trimming removed 6 bases from V and 8 bases from J; junction bases left unmatched: 10. What was sequenced was peripheral blood. This chain uses TRBV25-1 with TRBJ1-4; 9 bases map to TRBD1. The receptor comes from a woman aged 60-75 years with active or convalescent COVID-19. The CDR3 sequence is CASSHPGTGREKLFF. The CDR3, as DNA: TGTGCCAGCAGCCACCCAGGGACAGGGCGGGAAAAACTGTTTTTT.